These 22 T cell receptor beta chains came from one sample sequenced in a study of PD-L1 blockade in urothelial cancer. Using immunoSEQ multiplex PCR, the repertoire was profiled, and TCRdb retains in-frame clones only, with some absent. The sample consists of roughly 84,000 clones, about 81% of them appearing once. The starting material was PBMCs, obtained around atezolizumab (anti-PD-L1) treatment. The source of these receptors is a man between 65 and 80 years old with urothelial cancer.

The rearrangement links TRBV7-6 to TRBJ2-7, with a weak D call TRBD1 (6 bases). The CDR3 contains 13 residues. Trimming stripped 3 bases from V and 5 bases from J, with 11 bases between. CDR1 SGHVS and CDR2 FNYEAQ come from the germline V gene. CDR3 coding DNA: TGTGCCAGCAGCTTCCACAGGGCCGACGAGCAGTACTTC. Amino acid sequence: CASSFHRADEQYF.

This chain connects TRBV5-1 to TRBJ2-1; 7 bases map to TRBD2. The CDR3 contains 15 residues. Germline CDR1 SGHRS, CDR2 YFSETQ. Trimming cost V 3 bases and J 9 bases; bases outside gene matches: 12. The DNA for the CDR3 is TGCGCCAGCAGCTACCCAGCGGGGCCCGTGGTTGAGCAGTTCTTC. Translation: CASSYPAGPVVEQFF.

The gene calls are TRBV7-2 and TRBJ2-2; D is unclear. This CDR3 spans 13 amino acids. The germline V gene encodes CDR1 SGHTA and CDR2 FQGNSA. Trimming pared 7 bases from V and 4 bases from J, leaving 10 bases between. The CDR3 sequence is CASTTAGTGELFF. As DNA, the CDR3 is TGTGCCAGCACCACCGCCGGCACCGGGGAGCTGTTTTTT.

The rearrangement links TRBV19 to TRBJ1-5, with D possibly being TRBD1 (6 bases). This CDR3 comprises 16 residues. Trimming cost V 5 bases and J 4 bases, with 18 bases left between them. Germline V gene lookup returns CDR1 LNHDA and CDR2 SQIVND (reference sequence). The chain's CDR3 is CASSRTGQSGNQPQHF. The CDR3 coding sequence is TGTGCCAGTAGTCGAACCGGACAGTCCGGGAATCAGCCCCAGCATTTT.

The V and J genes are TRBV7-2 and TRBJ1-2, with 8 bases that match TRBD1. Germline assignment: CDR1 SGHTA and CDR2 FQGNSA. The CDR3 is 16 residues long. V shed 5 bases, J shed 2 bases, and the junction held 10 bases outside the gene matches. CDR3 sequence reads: CASSGRTGTLNYGYTF. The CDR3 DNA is TGTGCCAGCAGCGGACGGACAGGGACCTTAAACTATGGCTACACCTTC.

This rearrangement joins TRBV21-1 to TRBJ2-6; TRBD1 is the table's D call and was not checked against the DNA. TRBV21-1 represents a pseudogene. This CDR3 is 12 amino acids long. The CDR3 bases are TGTGCCTCGTCCGGGACAGCCCAGCTCCTGACTTTC. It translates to CASSGTAQLLTF.

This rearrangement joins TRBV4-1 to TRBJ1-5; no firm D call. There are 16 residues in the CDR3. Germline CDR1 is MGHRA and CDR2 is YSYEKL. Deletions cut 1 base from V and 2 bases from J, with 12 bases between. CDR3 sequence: CASSQVSVGGNQPQHF. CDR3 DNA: TGCGCCAGCAGCCAAGTATCGGTCGGGGGCAATCAGCCCCAGCATTTT.

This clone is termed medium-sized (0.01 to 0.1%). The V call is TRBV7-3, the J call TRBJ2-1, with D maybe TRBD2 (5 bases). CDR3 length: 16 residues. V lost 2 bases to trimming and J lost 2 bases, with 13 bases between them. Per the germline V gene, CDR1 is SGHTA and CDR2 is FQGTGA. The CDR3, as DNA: TGTGCCAGCAGCTTAGGGCTAGCCCCGGCCTACAATGAGCAGTTCTTC. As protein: CASSLGLAPAYNEQFF.

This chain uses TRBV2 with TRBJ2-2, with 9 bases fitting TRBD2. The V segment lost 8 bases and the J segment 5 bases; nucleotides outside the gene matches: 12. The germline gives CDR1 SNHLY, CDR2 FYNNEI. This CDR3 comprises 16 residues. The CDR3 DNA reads TGTGCCAGCCTCCCCGATGGCGGGAGGGCGACCGGGGAGCTGTTTTTT. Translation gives CASLPDGGRATGELFF.

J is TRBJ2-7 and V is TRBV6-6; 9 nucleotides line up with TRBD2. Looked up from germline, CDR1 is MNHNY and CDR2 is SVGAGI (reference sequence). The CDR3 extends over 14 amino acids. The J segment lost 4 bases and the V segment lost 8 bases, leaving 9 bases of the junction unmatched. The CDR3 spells CASFNPAGGYEQYF. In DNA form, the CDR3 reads TGTGCCAGCTTCAATCCGGCGGGAGGGTACGAGCAGTACTTC.

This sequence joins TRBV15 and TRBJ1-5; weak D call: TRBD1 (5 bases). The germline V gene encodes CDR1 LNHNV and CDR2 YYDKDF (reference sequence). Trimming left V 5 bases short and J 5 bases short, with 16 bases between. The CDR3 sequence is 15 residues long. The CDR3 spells CATSAGNYGHQPQHF. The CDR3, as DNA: TGTGCCACCAGCGCAGGGAATTATGGGCATCAGCCCCAGCATTTT.

Written as DNA, the CDR3 is TGTGCCAGCTCACCTCCGACAGGGGGAAGGGACACTGAAGCTTTCTTT. Protein: CASSPPTGGRDTEAFF. V gene TRBV18 combines with J gene TRBJ1-1; 9 bases agree with TRBD1. The CDR3 loop spans 16 amino acids. Germline CDR1 is KGHSH and CDR2 is LQKENI. With 3 bases clipped from V and 3 bases from J, the junction kept 8 bases outside the gene matches.

In DNA form, the CDR3 reads TGTGCCAGCAGCCTCAGGGCACAGGGACTACAAGGTTCCTACGAGCAGTACTTC. Translation gives CASSLRAQGLQGSYEQYF. The chain employs TRBV4-2 and TRBJ2-7; a possible D gene is TRBD2 (7 bases). The CDR3 extends over 18 amino acids. The V gene's germline CDR1 is LGHNA and CDR2 YNFKEQ. Trimming removed 4 bases from V and 1 base from J, with 23 bases in between.

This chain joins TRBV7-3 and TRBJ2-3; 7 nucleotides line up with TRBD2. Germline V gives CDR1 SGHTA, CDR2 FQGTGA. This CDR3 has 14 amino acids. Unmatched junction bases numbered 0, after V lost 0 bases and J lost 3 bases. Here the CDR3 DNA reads TGTGCCAGCAGCTTAACGGGAGGGACAGATACGCAGTATTTT. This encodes CASSLTGGTDTQYF.

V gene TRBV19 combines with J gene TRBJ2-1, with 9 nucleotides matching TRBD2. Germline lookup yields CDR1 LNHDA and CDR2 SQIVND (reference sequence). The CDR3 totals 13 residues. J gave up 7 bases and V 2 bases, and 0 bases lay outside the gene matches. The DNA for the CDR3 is TGTGCCAGTAGTATAAGCGGGAGGAATGAGCAGTTCTTC. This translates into CASSISGRNEQFF.

The CDR3 sequence is CASGPSPSTDTQYF. Here the CDR3 DNA reads TGCGCCAGCGGCCCCTCCCCCAGCACAGATACGCAGTATTTT. The chain uses TRBV23-1 and TRBJ2-3; D uncertain. TRBV23-1 is placed among ORFs of uncertain function. Trimming took off 8 bases at V and 0 bases at J, with 12 bases between the two ends. The CDR3 totals 14 residues.

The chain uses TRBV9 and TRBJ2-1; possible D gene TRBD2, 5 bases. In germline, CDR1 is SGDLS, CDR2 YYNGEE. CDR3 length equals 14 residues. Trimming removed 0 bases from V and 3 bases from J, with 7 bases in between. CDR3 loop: CASSVDGLYNEQFF. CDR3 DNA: TGTGCCAGCAGCGTAGACGGACTCTACAATGAGCAGTTCTTC.

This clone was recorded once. The CDR3 protein is CASSIPGTQDTQYF. The CDR3 region has the DNA TGTGCCAGTAGTATTCCCGGGACACAAGATACGCAGTATTTT. This sequence joins TRBV19 and TRBJ2-3, with D possibly TRBD1 on 6 matching bases. CDR3 length: 14 amino acids. V was pared by 3 bases and J by 5 bases, with 12 bases between. The germline V gene has CDR1 LNHDA and CDR2 SQIVND (reference sequence).

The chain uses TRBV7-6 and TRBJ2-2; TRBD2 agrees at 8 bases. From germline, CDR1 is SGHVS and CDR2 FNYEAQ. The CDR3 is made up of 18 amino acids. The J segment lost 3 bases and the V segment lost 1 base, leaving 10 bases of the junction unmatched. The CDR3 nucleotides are TGTGCCAGCAGCTTAGGATTCGGGGGGGATATGGACACCGGGGAGCTGTTTTTT. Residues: CASSLGFGGDMDTGELFF.

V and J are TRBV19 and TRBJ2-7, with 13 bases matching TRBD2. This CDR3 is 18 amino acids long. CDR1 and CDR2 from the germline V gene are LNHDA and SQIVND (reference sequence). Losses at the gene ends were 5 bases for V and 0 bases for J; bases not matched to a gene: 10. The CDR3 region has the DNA TGTGCCAGTAGTCTAAGGACTAGCGGGAGAGGGGGCTCCTACGAGCAGTACTTC. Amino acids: CASSLRTSGRGGSYEQYF.

The CDR3 protein is CASSPQRGGTEAFF. In DNA, the CDR3 is TGTGCCAGCTCACCACAGAGGGGGGGCACTGAAGCTTTCTTT. The rearrangement joins TRBV18 to TRBJ1-1, with a possible D match to TRBD1 (6 bases). The CDR3 length is 14 residues. V was pared by 1 base and J by 4 bases, with 10 bases between. Per the germline V gene, CDR1 is KGHSH and CDR2 is LQKENI.

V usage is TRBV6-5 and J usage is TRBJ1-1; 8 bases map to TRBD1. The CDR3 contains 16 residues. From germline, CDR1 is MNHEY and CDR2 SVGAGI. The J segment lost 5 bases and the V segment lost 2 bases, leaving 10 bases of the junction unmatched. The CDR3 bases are TGTGCCAGCAGTTACACAAGGACAGGGTTGGTAACTGAAGCTTTCTTT. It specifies CASSYTRTGLVTEAFF.